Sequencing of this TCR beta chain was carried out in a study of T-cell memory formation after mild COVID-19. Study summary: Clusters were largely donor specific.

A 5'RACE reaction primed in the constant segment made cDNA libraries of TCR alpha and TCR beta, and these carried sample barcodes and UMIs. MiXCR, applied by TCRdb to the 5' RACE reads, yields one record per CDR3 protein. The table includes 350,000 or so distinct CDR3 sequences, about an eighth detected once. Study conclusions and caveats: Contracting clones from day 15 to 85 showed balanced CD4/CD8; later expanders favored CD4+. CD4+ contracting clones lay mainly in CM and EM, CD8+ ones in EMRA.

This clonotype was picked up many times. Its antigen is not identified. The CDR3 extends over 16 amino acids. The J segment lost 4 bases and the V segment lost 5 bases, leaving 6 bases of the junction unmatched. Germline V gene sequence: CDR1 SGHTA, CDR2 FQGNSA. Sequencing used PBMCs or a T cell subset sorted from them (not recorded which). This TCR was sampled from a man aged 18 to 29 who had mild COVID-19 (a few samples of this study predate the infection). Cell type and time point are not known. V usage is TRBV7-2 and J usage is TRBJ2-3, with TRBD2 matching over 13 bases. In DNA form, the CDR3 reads TGTGCCAGCAGCCATACTAGCGGGGGGGCCCCAGATACGCAGTATTTT. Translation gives CASSHTSGGAPDTQYF.